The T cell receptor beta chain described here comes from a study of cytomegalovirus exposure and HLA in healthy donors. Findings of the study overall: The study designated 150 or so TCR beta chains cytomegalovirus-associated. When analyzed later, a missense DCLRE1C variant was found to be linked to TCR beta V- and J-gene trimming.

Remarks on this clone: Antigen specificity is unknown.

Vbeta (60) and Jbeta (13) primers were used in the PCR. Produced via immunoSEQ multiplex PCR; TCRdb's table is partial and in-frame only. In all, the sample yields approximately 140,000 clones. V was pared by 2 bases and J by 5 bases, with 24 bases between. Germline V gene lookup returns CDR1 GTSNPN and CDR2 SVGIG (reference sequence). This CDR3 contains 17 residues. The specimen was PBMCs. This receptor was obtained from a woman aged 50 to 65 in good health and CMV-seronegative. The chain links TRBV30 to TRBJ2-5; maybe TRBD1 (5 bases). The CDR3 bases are TGTGCCTGGAGTACTGGAATGCGGCCCCGCTCAGGGGAGACCCAGTACTTC. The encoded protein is CAWSTGMRPRSGETQYF.